Listed below are T cell receptor beta chains from one sample, sequenced in a study of T-cell memory formation after mild COVID-19. TCRdb redid the calling of the 5' RACE reads with MiXCR, one entry per CDR3 protein. The sample shows tens of thousands of distinct CDR3 sequences, 15% to 20% of them seen only once. Input material: PBMCs or a T cell subset sorted from them (not recorded which). All receptors derive from an adult who had mild COVID-19 (a few samples of this study predate the infection). Cell type and time point are not known. Both conserved end residues are part of each CDR3. A D gene is named only where the DNA matches it firmly. For some rows the clone size is stated as once, few or many, or as a class when expanded; others skip it.

cdr3_length: 14
j_call: TRBJ1-6
clone_size: many
v_call: TRBV3-1
d_call: TRBD1
cdr3_aa: CASSRQGANSPLHF
cdr3_nt: TGTGCCAGCAGCCGACAGGGGGCAAATTCACCCCTCCACTTT

cdr3_length: 14
j_call: TRBJ2-3
clone_size: many
v_call: TRBV7-9
d_call: NA
cdr3_aa: CASMGTPDANTQYF
cdr3_nt: TGTGCCAGCATGGGGACACCCGACGCAAATACGCAGTATTTT

cdr3_length: 14
j_call: TRBJ2-3
clone_size: many
v_call: TRBV11-2
d_call: NA
cdr3_aa: CASSLNGGTDTQYF
cdr3_nt: TGTGCCAGCAGCTTAAACGGCGGCACAGATACGCAGTATTTT

cdr3_length: 17
j_call: TRBJ2-2
clone_size: many
v_call: TRBV6-2/TRBV6-3
d_call: NA
cdr3_aa: CASSYPALRVNTGELFF
cdr3_nt: TGTGCCAGCAGTTACCCTGCTCTTAGGGTCAACACCGGGGAGCTGTTTTTT

cdr3_length: 13
j_call: TRBJ1-2
clone_size: many
v_call: TRBV29-1
d_call: TRBD1
cdr3_aa: CSTGTGDGYGYTF
cdr3_nt: TGCAGCACGGGGACAGGGGACGGATATGGCTACACCTTC

cdr3_length: 13
j_call: TRBJ2-5
clone_size: NA
v_call: TRBV7-2
d_call: NA
cdr3_aa: CASSRGWEETQYF
cdr3_nt: TGTGCCAGCAGCAGGGGATGGGAAGAGACCCAGTACTTC

cdr3_length: 17
j_call: TRBJ1-1
clone_size: many
v_call: TRBV12-3/TRBV12-4
d_call: TRBD1
cdr3_aa: CASSPPRQGGMNTEAFF
cdr3_nt: TGTGCCAGCAGTCCACCCCGACAGGGGGGGATGAACACTGAAGCTTTCTTT

cdr3_length: 14
j_call: TRBJ2-6
clone_size: NA
v_call: TRBV29-1
d_call: TRBD1
cdr3_aa: CSVEDRTGTNVLTF
cdr3_nt: TGCAGCGTTGAAGACCGGACAGGGACCAACGTCCTGACTTTC

cdr3_length: 17
j_call: TRBJ2-5
clone_size: many
v_call: TRBV5-1
d_call: NA
cdr3_aa: CASSPRPGARPSETQYF
cdr3_nt: TGCGCCAGCAGCCCCCGACCCGGGGCAAGGCCCTCTGAGACCCAGTACTTC

cdr3_length: 14
j_call: TRBJ1-2
clone_size: many
v_call: TRBV4-3
d_call: TRBD1
cdr3_aa: CASSQGRTGVGYTF
cdr3_nt: TGCGCCAGCAGCCAAGGAAGAACAGGGGTCGGCTACACCTTC

cdr3_length: 13
j_call: TRBJ1-2
clone_size: few
v_call: TRBV6-5
d_call: TRBD1
cdr3_aa: CASKRTGGHGYTF
cdr3_nt: TGTGCCAGCAAGAGAACAGGGGGCCATGGCTACACCTTC

cdr3_length: 13
j_call: TRBJ2-1
clone_size: many
v_call: TRBV30
d_call: NA
cdr3_aa: CAWGPGALNEQFF
cdr3_nt: TGTGCCTGGGGTCCAGGGGCCCTCAATGAGCAGTTCTTC

cdr3_length: 14
j_call: TRBJ1-3
clone_size: many
v_call: TRBV29-1
d_call: NA
cdr3_aa: CSVEIGGLGNTIYF
cdr3_nt: TGCAGCGTTGAAATCGGGGGACTTGGAAACACCATATATTTT

cdr3_length: 15
j_call: TRBJ1-1
clone_size: many
v_call: TRBV5-1
d_call: TRBD1
cdr3_aa: CASSLGRGTSTEAFF
cdr3_nt: TGCGCCAGCAGCTTGGGCAGGGGGACGAGCACTGAAGCTTTCTTT

cdr3_length: 14
j_call: TRBJ1-1
clone_size: many
v_call: TRBV7-2
d_call: NA
cdr3_aa: CASSLSAVNTEAFF
cdr3_nt: TGTGCCAGCAGCTTGTCTGCGGTGAACACTGAAGCTTTCTTT

cdr3_length: 12
j_call: TRBJ2-7
clone_size: few
v_call: TRBV5-4
d_call: NA
cdr3_aa: CASSKDIYEQYF
cdr3_nt: TGTGCCAGCAGCAAGGACATCTACGAGCAGTACTTC

cdr3_length: 14
j_call: TRBJ2-3
clone_size: many
v_call: TRBV7-8
d_call: NA
cdr3_aa: CASSPSRLADTQYF
cdr3_nt: TGTGCCAGCAGCCCCTCCCGGCTGGCGGATACGCAGTATTTT

cdr3_length: 15
j_call: TRBJ2-1
clone_size: many
v_call: TRBV11-2
d_call: NA
cdr3_aa: CASSLEAFSYNEQFF
cdr3_nt: TGTGCCAGCAGCTTAGAAGCGTTCTCCTACAATGAGCAGTTCTTC

cdr3_length: 13
j_call: TRBJ1-5
clone_size: many
v_call: TRBV15
d_call: NA
cdr3_aa: CATSTAGYQPQHF
cdr3_nt: TGTGCCACCAGCACCGCGGGTTACCAGCCCCAGCATTTT

cdr3_length: 15
j_call: TRBJ2-2
clone_size: many
v_call: TRBV15
d_call: TRBD2
cdr3_aa: CATSYGRASTGELFF
cdr3_nt: TGTGCCACCAGCTACGGGAGGGCCTCAACCGGGGAGCTGTTTTTT

cdr3_length: 15
j_call: TRBJ2-7
clone_size: NA
v_call: TRBV4-3
d_call: TRBD1
cdr3_aa: CASSQDGDRDYEQYF
cdr3_nt: TGCGCCAGCAGCCAAGATGGGGACAGGGACTACGAGCAGTACTTC

cdr3_length: 12
j_call: TRBJ2-7
clone_size: NA
v_call: TRBV29-1
d_call: NA
cdr3_aa: CSVEIGSYEQYF
cdr3_nt: TGCAGCGTTGAAATTGGAAGTTACGAGCAGTACTTC

cdr3_length: 15
j_call: TRBJ2-1
clone_size: many
v_call: TRBV20-1
d_call: TRBD2
cdr3_aa: CSARGGLAGVDEQFF
cdr3_nt: TGCAGTGCTAGAGGGGGACTAGCGGGAGTGGATGAGCAGTTCTTC

cdr3_length: 14
j_call: TRBJ1-3
clone_size: many
v_call: TRBV29-1
d_call: TRBD1
cdr3_aa: CSVRQGAMGNTIYF
cdr3_nt: TGCAGCGTGAGACAGGGGGCAATGGGAAACACCATATATTTT

cdr3_length: 15
j_call: TRBJ2-7
clone_size: NA
v_call: TRBV7-3
d_call: TRBD2
cdr3_aa: CASSLRASGTYEQYF
cdr3_nt: TGTGCCAGCAGCCTTCGGGCTAGCGGTACCTACGAGCAGTACTTC

cdr3_length: 18
j_call: TRBJ1-3
clone_size: NA
v_call: TRBV6-1
d_call: NA
cdr3_aa: CASSASPQGGTFGNTIYF
cdr3_nt: TGTGCCAGCAGTGCTTCGCCCCAGGGTGGGACATTCGGAAACACCATATATTTT

cdr3_length: 20
j_call: TRBJ1-4
clone_size: many
v_call: TRBV24-1
d_call: NA
cdr3_aa: CATSDSRGGAGAGSNEKLFF
cdr3_nt: TGTGCCACCAGTGATTCGCGCGGCGGTGCAGGGGCGGGATCGAATGAAAAACTGTTTTTT

cdr3_length: 15
j_call: TRBJ2-7
clone_size: many
v_call: TRBV6-1
d_call: NA
cdr3_aa: CASSEGGASPYEQYF
cdr3_nt: TGTGCCAGCAGTGAAGGCGGAGCCAGCCCCTACGAGCAGTACTTC

cdr3_length: 15
j_call: TRBJ1-5
clone_size: many
v_call: TRBV7-9
d_call: TRBD1
cdr3_aa: CASSLVGQGNQPQHF
cdr3_nt: TGTGCCAGCAGCTTAGTGGGACAGGGGAATCAGCCCCAGCATTTT

cdr3_length: 20
j_call: TRBJ2-1
clone_size: NA
v_call: TRBV3-1
d_call: TRBD2
cdr3_aa: CASSQGSGLAGRRYYNEQFF
cdr3_nt: TGTGCCAGCAGCCAAGGATCAGGACTAGCGGGAAGGAGATACTACAATGAGCAGTTCTTC

cdr3_length: 14
j_call: TRBJ2-7
clone_size: many
v_call: TRBV24-1
d_call: TRBD1
cdr3_aa: CATSDTGTGNEQYF
cdr3_nt: TGTGCCACCAGTGATACCGGGACAGGGAACGAGCAGTACTTC

cdr3_length: 17
j_call: TRBJ2-2
clone_size: many
v_call: TRBV15
d_call: TRBD1
cdr3_aa: CATSRDRTGGNTGELFF
cdr3_nt: TGTGCCACCAGCAGAGATCGTACAGGGGGGAACACCGGGGAGCTGTTTTTT

cdr3_length: 14
j_call: TRBJ1-3
clone_size: few
v_call: TRBV13
d_call: TRBD1
cdr3_aa: CASSPGQGINTIYF
cdr3_nt: TGTGCCAGCAGCCCCGGACAGGGGATAAACACCATATATTTT

cdr3_length: 14
j_call: TRBJ2-3
clone_size: many
v_call: TRBV5-1
d_call: NA
cdr3_aa: CASSFRSGTDTQYF
cdr3_nt: TGCGCCAGCAGCTTTAGGTCCGGTACAGATACGCAGTATTTT

cdr3_length: 13
j_call: TRBJ2-5
clone_size: few
v_call: TRBV9
d_call: NA
cdr3_aa: CASSAGARETQYF
cdr3_nt: TGTGCCAGCAGCGCCGGGGCGCGGGAGACCCAGTACTTC

cdr3_length: 11
j_call: TRBJ1-1
clone_size: NA
v_call: TRBV3-1
d_call: NA
cdr3_aa: CASSLGSEAFF
cdr3_nt: TGTGCCAGCAGCCTCGGATCAGAAGCTTTCTTT

cdr3_length: 12
j_call: TRBJ2-3
clone_size: NA
v_call: TRBV24-1
d_call: NA
cdr3_aa: CATGTGPDTQYF
cdr3_nt: TGTGCCACCGGTACAGGGCCAGATACGCAGTATTTT

cdr3_length: 15
j_call: TRBJ2-7
clone_size: many
v_call: TRBV5-1
d_call: TRBD2
cdr3_aa: CASSSLSIAGDEQYF
cdr3_nt: TGCGCCAGCAGCTCGCTATCGATAGCGGGAGACGAGCAGTACTTC

cdr3_length: 13
j_call: TRBJ1-1
clone_size: NA
v_call: TRBV13
d_call: NA
cdr3_aa: CASSFGVRAEAFF
cdr3_nt: TGTGCCAGCAGCTTTGGTGTTAGAGCTGAAGCTTTCTTT

cdr3_length: 11
j_call: TRBJ1-1
clone_size: many
v_call: TRBV5-1
d_call: NA
cdr3_aa: CASSEKGKAFF
cdr3_nt: TGCGCCAGCAGCGAGAAGGGCAAGGCGTTCTTT

cdr3_length: 13
j_call: TRBJ2-1
clone_size: many
v_call: TRBV12-3/TRBV12-4
d_call: NA
cdr3_aa: CASSLVERSEQFF
cdr3_nt: TGTGCCAGCAGTTTAGTGGAGCGTTCTGAGCAGTTCTTC

cdr3_length: 11
j_call: TRBJ2-7
clone_size: few
v_call: TRBV30
d_call: TRBD1
cdr3_aa: CAWGQAYEQYF
cdr3_nt: TGTGCCTGGGGACAGGCCTACGAGCAGTACTTC